Sequencing of this TCR beta chain was carried out in a study of regulatory T cells in long-lasting Graves disease. Study findings and constraints: Comparison showed that persistent patients shared more public clonotypes (about 2,800) than new patients (966). Persistent Graves' patients showed reduced TCR diversity versus newly diagnosed patients.

According to the study, TCR beta libraries were built with iRepertoire HTBI primers and CDR3-region Arm-PCR. TCRdb passed the multiplex PCR reads through MiXCR, listing each CDR3 protein once. The sample includes 600,000 to 850,000 distinct CDR3 sequences, around 32% seen only once; the top ten take around 42%. The V end lost 5 bases, the J end lost 2 bases, and 7 bases lay between the germline ends. The CDR3 runs to 11 residues. CDR1 is SQVTM and CDR2 is ANQGSEA in the germline V gene. The sample holds a few counts of this clonotype. Its antigen is undetermined. The time point was: persistent/refractory GD, antithyroid drugs over 5 years with positive TRAb. After RNA was extracted from PBMCs, the TCR library was made from it. By American Thyroid Association guidelines, Graves' disease was diagnosed in the cohort. About 9.2 milliliters of peripheral blood were taken and placed in EDTA tubes.

The chain has TRBV29-1 and TRBJ2-7; D uncertain. The sequencing here drew on peripheral blood mononuclear cells (PBMCs), taken when the disease was refractory, from a patient treated with antithyroid drugs. This sequence originates from a female donor with Graves disease. The CDR3 loop reads CSVKIAYEQYF. The CDR3 DNA follows: TGCAGCGTTAAGATTGCCTACGAGCAGTACTTC.